Shown below are 10 T cell receptor beta chains from a single sample sequenced in a study of T cell clones after liver transplantation. Profiled with immunoSEQ multiplex PCR; TCRdb holds only in-frame clones, not every one. This table holds tens of thousands of clones, around 80% found once. This specimen consisted of CD4+ T cells from blood, obtained 12 months after liver transplant. The receptors were gathered from a human patient who received a liver transplant. Part of the T cells may come from the graft donor.

The chain combines TRBV2 with TRBJ2-5, with 8 nucleotides matching TRBD1. V lost 6 bases and J lost 4; bases outside the gene matches: 7. CDR3 length equals 14 residues. Per germline, CDR1 SNHLY and CDR2 FYNNEI. DNA for the CDR3: TGTGCCAGCAGCGCCCCAGGGGGCCGAGAGACCCAGTACTTC. This codes for CASSAPGGRETQYF.

The J gene is TRBJ1-5, the V gene TRBV28, with D perhaps matching TRBD1 (5 bases). Trimming cost V 7 bases and J 1 base, with 14 bases left between them. This CDR3 region has 15 residues. The germline V gene has CDR1 MDHEN and CDR2 SYDVKM. Here the CDR3 reads CASTLGGRSNQPQHF. The CDR3 region has the DNA TGTGCCAGCACTCTTGGGGGAAGGAGCAATCAGCCCCAGCATTTT.

The V call is TRBV19, the J call TRBJ1-3; D is perhaps TRBD1 (5 bases). V gave up 9 bases and J gave up 4 bases, with 13 bases separating them. CDR1 and CDR2 from the germline V gene are LNHDA and SQIVND (reference sequence). The CDR3 loop spans 13 amino acids. CDR3 in amino acids: CASGGPSGNTIYF. In DNA form, the CDR3 reads TGTGCCAGCGGGGGACCATCCGGAAACACCATATATTTT.

The chain is built from TRBV11-2 and TRBJ1-2; D remains ambiguous. Looked up from germline, CDR1 is SGHAT and CDR2 is FQNNGV. The CDR3 has 12 amino acids. Deletions cut 5 bases from V and 8 bases from J, with 12 bases between. Written as DNA, the CDR3 is TGTGCCAGCAGCACCCGGGGAAGCGGCTACACCTTC. The encoded protein is CASSTRGSGYTF.

There are a few counts of this clone. This chain links TRBV28 with TRBJ1-5; D uncertain. The germline V gene has CDR1 MDHEN and CDR2 SYDVKM. This CDR3 region has 16 residues. V was pared by 1 base and J by 0 bases, with 10 bases between. The DNA for the CDR3 is TGTGCCAGCAGTTTATTGAGTCGACTTAGCAATCAGCCCCAGCATTTT. It is translated as CASSLLSRLSNQPQHF.

The chain is built from TRBV27 and TRBJ2-1; 7 bases agree with TRBD2. Germline CDR1 is MNHEY and CDR2 is SMNVEV (reference sequence). Unmatched junction bases numbered 8, after V lost 6 bases and J lost 6 bases. This CDR3 spans 14 amino acids. The CDR3: CASRLGLDINEQFF. CDR3 in DNA: TGTGCCAGCAGATTAGGACTAGATATCAATGAGCAGTTCTTC.

Only one count was recorded for this clone. The DNA for the CDR3 is TGTGCCAGCAGTGAACCAGTTCAGCCCCAGCATTTT. It yields the protein CASSEPVQPQHF. The rearrangement uses TRBV2 and TRBJ1-5; no firm D call. The CDR3 is 12 amino acids. V was shortened by 2 bases and J by 6 bases, with 5 bases between the two germline ends. Germline V gives CDR1 SNHLY, CDR2 FYNNEI.

The chain uses TRBV29-1 and TRBJ1-1, with 8 bases lining up with TRBD1. In germline, CDR1 is SQVTM, CDR2 ANQGSEA. The CDR3 runs 14 residues. Trimming cost V 7 bases and J 5 bases; bases outside gene matches: 12. The CDR3 DNA is TGCAGCGCCATAACCCTCAGGGGGCCAACTGAAGCTTTCTTT. This translates into CSAITLRGPTEAFF.

The chain uses TRBV18 and TRBJ2-5; D tentatively fits TRBD1 or TRBD2 (6 bases each). The CDR3 consists of 13 residues. V was cut by 4 bases and J by 4 bases, with 10 bases left in between. Per the germline V gene, CDR1 is KGHSH and CDR2 is LQKENI. CDR3 sequence (DNA): TGTGCCAGCTCACTACAGGGAGGAGAGACCCAGTACTTC. Its translation is CASSLQGGETQYF.

This rearrangement joins TRBV28 to TRBJ1-2; 7 positions match TRBD1. The CDR3 spans 14 residues. The germline V gene has CDR1 MDHEN and CDR2 SYDVKM. V was clipped by 5 bases and J by 5 bases; unmatched bases: 8. The CDR3 nucleotides are TGTGCCAGCAGTCCCCTGGGACAGATTTATGGCTACACCTTC. It codes for CASSPLGQIYGYTF.